These T cell receptor beta chains were read from a single sample in a study of OX40 agonist ivuxolimab in advanced cancers. Assay used: immunoSEQ multiplex PCR; TCRdb lists only in-frame clones, some missing. The sample consists of approximately 9,500 clones, 66% of them appearing once. This specimen consisted of CD4+ or CD8+ T cells sorted from blood, obtained in a trial of the OX40 agonist ivuxolimab. The receptors were sampled from an adult with an advanced solid tumor such as melanoma, head and neck, liver or kidney cancer. Both conserved end residues are part of each CDR3. Each record gives: CDR3 protein, CDR3 DNA, V gene, J gene, clone size, CDR3 length, D gene. The D gene is left open where the match is weak. Rows give clone size only sometimes, using once, few, many, or a class for an expanded clone.

CASTSGADTQYF	-	TRBV19	TRBJ2-3	-	12	-
CASSPFTGTTEAFF	TGTGCCAGCAGTCCTTTTACAGGGACCACTGAAGCTTTCTTT	TRBV6-6	TRBJ1-1	-	14	-
CASSMTTSATKYF	TGTGCCAGTAGTATGACGACTAGCGCCACTAAGTACTTC	TRBV19	TRBJ2-7	medium-sized	13	TRBD2
CASSSITEAFF	TGTGCCAGCAGCTCGATCACTGAAGCTTTCTTT	TRBV7-8	TRBJ1-1	-	11	-
CASTQGEKTQYF	TGTGCCAGCACCCAGGGGGAAAAGACCCAGTACTTC	TRBV2	TRBJ2-5	-	12	TRBD1
CASSPGTLVEQYF	TGTGCCAGCAGCCCCGGGACGCTAGTCGAGCAGTACTTC	TRBV5-4	TRBJ2-7	few	13	-
CASSFMGMNTEAFF	TGTGCCAGCAGTTTTATGGGAATGAACACTGAAGCTTTCTTT	TRBV27	TRBJ1-1	-	14	-
CASSQELNTGELFF	TGCGCCAGCAGCCAAGAACTCAACACCGGGGAGCTGTTTTTT	TRBV4-1	TRBJ2-2	few	14	-
CASSQDLASSYEQYF	TGTGCCAGCAGCCAAGATCTAGCGAGCTCCTACGAGCAGTACTTC	TRBV4-2	TRBJ2-7	-	15	-
CASSSGDATGNTIYF	TGTGCCAGCAGTTCGGGGGATGCAACTGGAAACACCATATATTTT	TRBV27	TRBJ1-3	-	15	-
CASSKRGPSSCEQYF	TGTGCCAGCAGTAAAAGAGGACCTAGCTCCTGCGAGCAGTACTTC	TRBV28	TRBJ2-7	-	15	-
CASSTQGTAYEQYF	TGTGCCAGCAGTACACAGGGGACAGCCTACGAGCAGTACTTC	TRBV6-1	TRBJ2-7	few	14	TRBD1
CASSQWQVGPYEQYF	TGTGCCAGCAGCCAGTGGCAGGTTGGGCCTTACGAGCAGTACTTC	TRBV14	TRBJ2-7	-	15	-
CASKEAGSLVEQYF	TGTGCCAGTAAGGAGGCAGGGTCTCTCGTCGAGCAGTACTTC	TRBV19	TRBJ2-7	-	14	-
CASSEWQGNEQFF	TGTGCCAGCAGTGAATGGCAGGGTAATGAGCAGTTCTTC	TRBV2	TRBJ2-1	medium-sized	13	-
CASSQFNEQFF	TGCGCCAGCAGCCAGTTTAATGAGCAGTTCTTC	TRBV4-1	TRBJ2-1	-	11	-
CSALRDRGQTEAFF	TGCAGCGCCCTCCGGGACAGGGGGCAAACTGAAGCTTTCTTT	TRBV29-1	TRBJ1-1	-	14	TRBD1
CASSSLAGVHNEQFF	TGTGCCAGCAGTTCTCTAGCGGGGGTTCACAATGAGCAGTTCTTC	TRBV27	TRBJ2-1	once	15	TRBD2
CASSDGQGEVGTQYF	TGTGCCAGCAGCGACGGACAGGGGGAGGTGGGTACGCAGTATTTT	TRBV11-2	TRBJ2-3	-	15	TRBD1
CASSDAFEAFF	TGTGCCAGCAGTGACGCGTTTGAAGCTTTCTTT	TRBV2	TRBJ1-1	few	11	-
CASREGASGATGELFF	TGTGCCAGCAGAGAGGGGGCTAGCGGGGCCACCGGGGAGCTGTTTTTT	TRBV27	TRBJ2-2	-	16	TRBD2
CASRKQAFANTGELFF	TGTGCCAGCAGAAAACAAGCCTTCGCGAACACCGGGGAGCTGTTTTTT	TRBV28	TRBJ2-2	-	16	-
CSVEGTGYTEAFF	TGCAGCGTTGAAGGAACGGGGTACACTGAAGCTTTCTTT	TRBV29-1	TRBJ1-1	-	13	-
CASSPGTETQYF	TGTGCCAGTAGTCCTGGGACGGAGACCCAGTACTTC	TRBV19	TRBJ2-5	-	12	-
CASSFRDRIVETQYF	TGTGCCAGCAGCTTCCGGGACAGGATTGTGGAGACCCAGTACTTC	TRBV5-4	TRBJ2-5	-	15	TRBD1
CASSLGVGGVNYGYTF	TGTGCCAGCAGTTTGGGCGTTGGGGGCGTTAACTATGGCTACACCTTC	TRBV27	TRBJ1-2	-	16	-
CASSYRGRISNQPQHF	TGTGCCAGCAGCTATAGGGGGCGAATAAGCAATCAGCCCCAGCATTTT	TRBV4-2	TRBJ1-5	-	16	TRBD1
CASNGRGPLNTEAFF	TGTGCCAGCAACGGGAGGGGGCCCCTGAACACTGAAGCTTTCTTT	TRBV28	TRBJ1-1	-	15	TRBD1
CASSQEGRLIKGYTF	TGCGCCAGCAGCCAAGAGGGACGGTTGATAAAGGGCTACACCTTC	TRBV4-3	TRBJ1-2	-	15	-
CASNRDYSYNEQFF	TGTGCCAGCAATCGGGACTATTCCTACAATGAGCAGTTCTTC	TRBV27	TRBJ2-1	-	14	TRBD2
CASSEAGGPEQYF	TGTGCCAGCAGCGAAGCGGGGGGGCCCGAGCAGTACTTC	TRBV5-4	TRBJ2-7	-	13	TRBD2
CASSRTGENTEAFF	TGTGCCAGCAGCCGGACAGGAGAAAACACTGAAGCTTTCTTT	TRBV9	TRBJ1-1	large	14	TRBD1
CASSYSPGLAGVGDEQFF	TGTGCCAGCAGTTACAGCCCCGGCCTAGCGGGAGTGGGCGATGAGCAGTTCTTC	TRBV27	TRBJ2-1	once	18	TRBD2
CASSAAGGQETQYF	TGTGCCAGCAGCGCAGCAGGGGGCCAAGAGACCCAGTACTTC	TRBV7-6	TRBJ2-5	-	14	TRBD1
CASSYNLQETQYF	TGTGCCAGCAGTTACAACTTGCAAGAGACCCAGTACTTC	TRBV6-6	TRBJ2-5	once	13	-
CASSLGVDEAFF	TGTGCCAGCAGCTTGGGCGTTGATGAAGCTTTCTTT	TRBV7-2	TRBJ1-1	-	12	-
CASSLVQGEEKLFF	TGCGCCAGCAGCTTGGTTCAGGGTGAGGAAAAACTGTTTTTT	TRBV5-1	TRBJ1-4	-	14	-
CASSLLGGQGRGGNTIYF	TGTGCCAGCAGCTTATTAGGGGGACAGGGAAGAGGTGGAAACACCATATATTTT	TRBV7-8	TRBJ1-3	-	18	TRBD1
CASTSGRNEQFF	TGTGCCAGCACTAGCGGGAGGAATGAGCAGTTCTTC	TRBV2	TRBJ2-1	once	12	TRBD2
CASSLYTLSTDTQYF	TGTGCCAGTAGCCTCTACACACTCAGCACAGATACGCAGTATTTT	TRBV19	TRBJ2-3	-	15	-
CASSLAGTAWGEQYF	TGTGCCAGCAGCTTAGCGGGGACTGCCTGGGGGGAGCAGTACTTC	TRBV11-2	TRBJ2-7	-	15	-
CAWSVRILNTDTQYF	TGTGCCTGGAGTGTACGTATATTAAACACAGATACGCAGTATTTT	TRBV30	TRBJ2-3	once	15	-
CASSPDRSSLFF	TGTGCCAGCAGTCCCGACAGGTCCAGCCTGTTCTTC	TRBV28	TRBJ2-1	-	12	-
CASSPGTVLRGTEAFF	TGTGCCAGTAGCCCCGGGACAGTCCTTAGGGGCACTGAAGCTTTCTTT	TRBV19	TRBJ1-1	-	16	TRBD1
CASSLGLRGLPYNEQFF	TGTGCCAGCAGCTTAGGACTACGGGGTTTACCCTACAATGAGCAGTTCTTC	TRBV7-8	TRBJ2-1	-	17	-
CASSEIRAGNQPQHF	TGTGCCAGCAGTGAGATTAGGGCAGGCAATCAGCCCCAGCATTTT	TRBV6-1	TRBJ1-5	-	15	-
CASSQYTSGNTGELFF	TGTGCCAGCAGCCAATATACTAGCGGGAACACCGGGGAGCTGTTTTTT	TRBV16	TRBJ2-2	few	16	TRBD2
CASSYVGGDTGELFF	TGTGCCAGCAGTTACGTGGGAGGCGACACCGGGGAGCTGTTTTTT	TRBV6-5	TRBJ2-2	-	15	-
CASSQDRGWYGYTF	TGCGCCAGCAGCCAAGATCGGGGGTGGTATGGCTACACCTTC	TRBV4-3	TRBJ1-2	-	14	-
CASSVDGREDEKLFF	TGTGCCAGCAGCGTAGATGGCAGGGAGGATGAAAAACTGTTTTTT	TRBV9	TRBJ1-4	-	15	-
CASSNTGEASGELFF	TGTGCCAGCAGCAACACAGGGGAGGCGTCCGGGGAGCTGTTTTTT	TRBV7-8	TRBJ2-2	-	15	-
CASSLRRGRSMNTEAFF	TGTGCCAGCAGTTTAAGGCGGGGGCGGAGCATGAACACTGAAGCTTTCTTT	TRBV28	TRBJ1-1	-	17	-
CASSPTSGETDTQYF	TGTGCCAGCAGCCCGACTAGCGGGGAAACAGATACGCAGTATTTT	TRBV9	TRBJ2-3	-	15	TRBD2
CASLPTLSSYNEQFF	TGTGCCAGCCTCCCGACCCTTAGCTCCTACAATGAGCAGTTCTTC	TRBV27	TRBJ2-1	-	15	-
CAWSVNGLEAFF	TGTGCCTGGAGTGTAAACGGGCTAGAAGCTTTCTTT	TRBV30	TRBJ1-1	few	12	-